Below are 27 T cell receptor beta chains sequenced from a single sample in a study of PD-1 blockade in mismatch repair-deficient tumors (dated by TCRdb to the late 2010s). These receptors lack a known antigen. Library preparation employed the immunoSEQ multiplex PCR assay. The clones in this table, taken by TCRdb from immuneACCESS, are in-frame only. Not every clone is retained; where verified, under half of the shortfall comes from an unresolved V gene, and the cause of the rest is unknown. The table for this sample lists about 15,000 clones; around 80% of them were counted only once. Clones ranked in the top ten supply approximately 11% of the sample. The intended sense of this specimen's time point label: roughly ten-day in vitro stimulation with candidate neoantigen peptide 5. Here the sequenced sample was cells cultured in vitro, taken from a patient treated with pembrolizumab. The source is an adult with mismatch repair-deficient cancer.

This rearrangement joins TRBV6-6 to TRBJ2-7, with D perhaps TRBD1 (5 bases). CDR1 and CDR2 from the germline V gene are MNHNY and SVGAGI (reference sequence). Trimming left V 6 bases short and J 5 bases short, with 8 bases between. The length of the CDR3 is 11 residues. The CDR3 coding sequence is TGTGCCAGCAGAGGGGTTGACGAGCAGTACTTC. It yields the protein CASRGVDEQYF.

The rearrangement joins TRBV18 to TRBJ2-7; no reliable D call. This CDR3 region has 13 residues. Trimming left V 2 bases short and J 1 base short, with 6 bases between. Germline CDR1 KGHSH, CDR2 LQKENI. In DNA, the CDR3 is TGTGCCAGCTCACCAGGAGCTTCCTACGAGCAGTACTTC. This sequence encodes CASSPGASYEQYF.

The chain recombines TRBV10-1 with TRBJ2-2, with D uncertain. This CDR3 spans 14 amino acids. V lost 4 bases and J 5 bases, leaving 11 bases between the germline ends. Germline CDR1 WNHNN, CDR2 SYGVQD (reference sequence). The DNA of the CDR3 is TGCGCCAGCAGTGCTGCGTGGGGTACCGGGGAGCTGTTTTTT. It specifies CASSAAWGTGELFF.

The genes are TRBV5-1 and TRBJ1-2; 8 bases agree with TRBD1. The germline gives CDR1 SGHRS, CDR2 YFSETQ. The J segment lost 0 bases and the V segment lost 7 bases, leaving 8 bases of the junction unmatched. The CDR3 loop spans 15 amino acids. CDR3 protein: CASRTGTGTNYGYTF. CDR3 in DNA: TGCGCCAGCCGGACCGGGACAGGCACTAACTATGGCTACACCTTC. Supplemented by reference TRBV5-1 and TRBJ1-2, the full variable domain reads KAGVTQTPRYLIKTRGQQVTLSCSPISGHRSVSWYQQTPGQGLQFLFEYFSETQRNKGNFPGRFSGRQFSNSRSEMNVSTLELGDSALYLCASRTGTGTNYGYTFGSGTRLTVV.

The rearrangement links TRBV10-3 to TRBJ1-1, with a possible D match to TRBD1 (5 bases). CDR1 and CDR2 from the germline V gene are ENHRY and SYGVKD. The CDR3 covers 15 residues. V lost 5 bases to trimming and J lost 0 bases, with 13 bases between them. The CDR3 loop reads CAISNLGRLNTEAFF. Here the CDR3 DNA reads TGTGCCATCAGTAACCTGGGACGGCTGAACACTGAAGCTTTCTTT.

This clone was counted once. This rearrangement joins TRBV18 to TRBJ2-5; tentative D call: TRBD1 (5 bases). Germline lookup yields CDR1 KGHSH and CDR2 LQKENI. Trimming took off 6 bases at V and 3 bases at J, with 8 bases between the two ends. The CDR3 runs to 12 residues. In nucleotides, the CDR3 is TGTGCCAGCTCCGAACAGGAAGAGACCCAGTACTTC. Residues: CASSEQEETQYF.

This clone was seen once. Written as DNA, the CDR3 is TGTGCCAGCAGCTTAGACACTGGCTCTAGCAGGAGCTACGAGCAGTACTTC. Its translation is CASSLDTGSSRSYEQYF. The chain joins TRBV11-2 to TRBJ2-7, with D maybe TRBD2 (5 bases). This CDR3 is built from 17 residues. Trimming removed 0 bases at V and 3 bases at J, with 18 bases between. Per the germline V gene, CDR1 is SGHAT and CDR2 is FQNNGV.

J is TRBJ2-1 and V is TRBV9; TRBD1 might be the D (6 bases). This CDR3 region has 15 residues. CDR1 is SGDLS, CDR2 YYNGEE, per germline. V was clipped by 4 bases and J by 4 bases, with 15 bases between them. The CDR3: CASSPVWGQYNEQFF. CDR3 sequence (DNA): TGTGCCAGCAGCCCAGTCTGGGGGCAATACAATGAGCAGTTCTTC.

The gene calls are TRBV5-8 and TRBJ2-7, with TRBD1 matching over 8 bases. CDR1 and CDR2 from the germline V gene are SGHTS and YDEGEE. After removal of 3 bases from V and 6 bases from J, the junction contained 11 bases not matched to a gene. This CDR3 region has 15 residues. CDR3 nucleotides: TGTGCCAGCAGCTCGACAGGGGTGGGGTCTAGCGAGCAGTACTTC. Its translation: CASSSTGVGSSEQYF.

The rearrangement joins TRBV19 to TRBJ1-3; D call uncertain. V was shortened by 8 bases and J by 0 bases, with 20 bases between the two germline ends. The CDR3 is 17 amino acids. Germline V lookup: CDR1 LNHDA, CDR2 SQIVND (reference sequence). The CDR3 DNA is TGTGCCAGTGGAGGAACTATCGGCTTTCGCTCTGGAAACACCATATATTTT. This gives the protein CASGGTIGFRSGNTIYF.

This chain links TRBV19 with TRBJ1-5; D call uncertain. Trimming took 1 base from V and 6 from J, leaving 4 bases between them. Germline V lookup: CDR1 LNHDA, CDR2 SQIVND (reference sequence). This CDR3 contains 12 residues. CDR3 sequence: CASSIGFQPQHF. DNA for the CDR3: TGTGCCAGTAGTATAGGGTTTCAGCCCCAGCATTTT.

V and J are TRBV29-1 and TRBJ2-5; 9 bases align to TRBD1. Germline CDR1 SQVTM, CDR2 ANQGSEA. Losses at the gene ends were 7 bases for V and 2 bases for J; bases not matched to a gene: 11. The CDR3 is 15 amino acids. The DNA of the CDR3 is TGCAGCGCCCCATGGGGACAGGGAGATCAAGAGACCCAGTACTTC. Its protein product is CSAPWGQGDQETQYF.

V and J are TRBV10-1 and TRBJ2-2; possible D gene TRBD2, 7 bases. CDR1 and CDR2 from the germline V gene are WNHNN and SYGVQD (reference sequence). V shed 4 bases and J shed 2 bases, with 14 bases lying between them. The CDR3 loop spans 16 amino acids. In DNA form, the CDR3 reads TGCGCCAGCAGTGCTTGGGGGGGGCGAAACACCGGGGAGCTGTTTTTT. Translation: CASSAWGGRNTGELFF.

This sequence joins TRBV11-2 and TRBJ2-7; 8 bases agree with TRBD1. With V trimmed by 2 bases and J by 5 bases, 2 bases remained unmatched. The CDR3 extends over 13 amino acids. Per germline, CDR1 SGHAT and CDR2 FQNNGV. The CDR3 DNA is TGTGCCAGCAGCTTACAGGGGGCAAACGAGCAGTACTTC. It is translated as CASSLQGANEQYF. The variable domain in full, with the rest retrieved from reference TRBV11-2 and TRBJ2-7, is EAGVAQSPRYKIIEKRQSVAFWCNPISGHATLYWYQQILGQGPKLLIQFQNNGVVDDSQLPKDRFSAERLKGVDSTLKIQPAKLEDSAVYLCASSLQGANEQYFGPGTRLTVT.

Only one count was recorded for this clone. The J gene is TRBJ2-3, the V gene TRBV27; TRBD1 matches 7 bases. CDR1 and CDR2 (germline): MNHEY, SMNVEV (reference sequence). V dropped 8 bases and J dropped 2; count of bases not matched to a gene: 7. The CDR3 is made up of 14 amino acids. CDR3 coding DNA: TGTGCCAGCGCCCAGGACAGGATCACAGATACGCAGTATTTT. Translating it yields CASAQDRITDTQYF.

The chain joins TRBV30 to TRBJ2-3; TRBD1 might be the D (6 bases). Germline CDR1 is GTSNPN and CDR2 is SVGIG (reference sequence). The CDR3 totals 14 residues. V dropped 4 bases and J dropped 2 bases, with 13 bases sitting between them. CDR3 nucleotides: TGTGCCTGGACCAGGGGATGGGTCACAGATACGCAGTATTTT. Its protein product is CAWTRGWVTDTQYF.

This clone occurred once. The J gene is TRBJ2-1, the V gene TRBV5-1; D not certain. This CDR3 comprises 14 residues. Trimming removed 6 bases from V and 0 bases from J, with 10 bases in between. Germline assignment: CDR1 SGHRS and CDR2 YFSETQ. The CDR3 spells CASTAVSSYNEQFF. As DNA, the CDR3 is TGCGCCAGCACCGCTGTGAGCTCCTACAATGAGCAGTTCTTC.

This sequence joins TRBV2 and TRBJ2-1, with D possibly matching TRBD2 (6 bases). V was pared by 6 bases and J by 7 bases, with 19 bases between. Germline values: CDR1 SNHLY, CDR2 FYNNEI. This CDR3 is built from 15 residues. Here the CDR3 reads CASRGRGAVTNEQFF. CDR3 in DNA: TGTGCCAGCAGGGGGCGGGGTGCGGTCACGAATGAGCAGTTCTTC.

The DNA of the CDR3 is TGTGCCAGCAGTGAGGGAAGAGTTCTAAATTCACCCCTCCACTTT. Translated, it gives CASSEGRVLNSPLHF. The chain uses TRBV6-1 and TRBJ1-6; D gene uncertain. Trimming left V 3 bases short and J 7 bases short, with 13 bases between. Germline loops: CDR1 MNHNS, CDR2 SASEGT. The CDR3 consists of 15 residues.

Here the CDR3 reads CASSLGRGLYEQYF. The CDR3 nucleotides are TGCGCCAGCAGCCTCGGGAGGGGGCTCTACGAGCAGTACTTC. V and J are TRBV4-1 and TRBJ2-7; TRBD2 is a possible D gene (8 bases). The V gene lost 4 bases and the J gene lost 3 bases, with 13 bases spanning the gap. The CDR3 is 14 residues long. Per germline, CDR1 MGHRA and CDR2 YSYEKL.

The chain links TRBV4-1 to TRBJ2-1, with 9 bases identical to TRBD1. This CDR3 contains 15 residues. The ends lost 6 bases at V and 6 bases at J; junction bases unmatched: 9. CDR1 and CDR2 from the germline V gene are MGHRA and YSYEKL. In DNA, the CDR3 is TGCGCCAGCAGTCTACCCGGGACAGGGAGCAATGAGCAGTTCTTC. The encoded protein is CASSLPGTGSNEQFF.

V and J are TRBV2 and TRBJ2-7, with TRBD1 matching 10 bases. CDR1 SNHLY and CDR2 FYNNEI come from the germline V gene. The trim removed 8 bases at V and 3 bases at J, leaving 4 bases unmatched. The CDR3 has 13 amino acids. CDR3 sequence: CASGTGVDYEQYF. Here the CDR3 DNA reads TGTGCCAGCGGGACAGGGGTTGACTACGAGCAGTACTTC.

J is TRBJ2-7 and V is TRBV28; no clear D gene. V lost 8 bases and J 3 bases, leaving 29 bases between the germline ends. The CDR3 covers 18 residues. Germline V gene sequence: CDR1 MDHEN, CDR2 SYDVKM. CDR3 DNA: TGTGCCAGCCATTCCCCCCTGTTGGGTCAGCGAGGAAACTACGAGCAGTACTTC. It specifies CASHSPLLGQRGNYEQYF.

J is TRBJ2-1 and V is TRBV9; a possible D gene is TRBD1 (5 bases). This CDR3 is built from 13 residues. V was clipped by 4 bases and J by 8 bases, with 13 bases between them. Germline loops: CDR1 SGDLS, CDR2 YYNGEE. CDR3 in DNA: TGTGCCAGCAGCCCGATATGGGGCTATGAGCAGTTCTTC. Translated: CASSPIWGYEQFF.

This clone was observed a single time. The V gene is TRBV27, the J gene TRBJ1-4; D uncertain. The CDR3 has 12 amino acids. Germline lookup yields CDR1 MNHEY and CDR2 SMNVEV (reference sequence). V was pared by 7 bases and J by 5 bases, with 8 bases between. The CDR3 coding sequence is TGTGCCAGCACCTCTTCGAATGAAAAACTGTTTTTT. Protein sequence: CASTSSNEKLFF. Together with reference TRBV27 and TRBJ1-4, the CDR3 gives the full variable domain: EAQVTQNPRYLITVTGKKLTVTCSQNMNHEYMSWYRQDPGLGLRQIYYSMNVEVTDKGDVPEGYKVSRKEKRNFPLILESPSPNQTSLYFCASTSSNEKLFFGSGTQLSVL.

The chain couples TRBV5-6 to TRBJ1-5; a possible D gene is TRBD1 (5 bases). Between the trimmed V and J ends, which lost 2 bases and 1 base, there was a span of 7 bases. Germline loops: CDR1 SGHDT, CDR2 YYEEEE. The CDR3 has 14 amino acids. CDR3 sequence (DNA): TGTGCCAGCAGCTTTCAGGGCAGCAATCAGCCCCAGCATTTT. The encoded protein is CASSFQGSNQPQHF.

The chain joins TRBV5-4 to TRBJ2-7; 8 nucleotides line up with TRBD2. CDR3 length equals 16 residues. V lost 2 bases to trimming and J lost 1 base; unmatched junction nucleotides: 8. CDR1 and CDR2 (germline): SGHNT, YYREEE (reference sequence). CDR3 region: CASSLLPGRESYEQYF. The CDR3 DNA follows: TGTGCCAGCAGCTTACTCCCCGGGAGGGAGTCCTACGAGCAGTACTTC.